This T cell receptor beta chain was sequenced for a study of neurological immune-mediated disorders. TCRdb used MiXCR to reprocess the 5' RACE reads, holding one entry per CDR3 protein. The table lists almost 85,000 distinct CDR3 sequences, approximately 2.8% of them singletons. This clonotype was seen repeatedly, ten times or more. The CDR3 is 14 residues long. Trimming left V 4 bases short and J 0 bases short, with 8 bases between. Germline lookup yields CDR1 SGHTA and CDR2 FQGNSA. The sequence came from a woman aged 25 to 39 with multiple sclerosis. The chain has TRBV7-2 and TRBJ2-3, with D possibly being TRBD1 or TRBD2 (6 bases each). The sample consisted of PBMCs. This CDR3 reads CASSSGASTDTQYF. CDR3 DNA: TGTGCCAGCAGCTCGGGGGCTAGCACAGATACGCAGTATTTT.